This TCR beta chain was recorded in a study of graft-versus-host responses after intestinal transplantation. Study background: In this cohort, recipients had multivisceral, liver-intestinal, or isolated intestinal transplants.

Study results and caveats: Patients with graft-donor T cell macrochimerism had high graft-versus-host to host-versus-graft clonal ratios in allografts. GvH clones detected in recipient marrow included some appearing first in ileum or blood.

Profiled with immunoSEQ multiplex PCR; TCRdb holds only in-frame clones, not every one. This table has tens of thousands of clones, around 96% appearing once. About this clone: Its antigen is unidentified.

This CDR3 region has 12 residues. The germline CDR1 and CDR2 sequences are LNHDA and SQIVND (reference sequence). V lost 6 bases and J 3 bases, leaving 8 bases between the germline ends. This specimen consisted of unstimulated CD8+ T cells sorted from spleen or lymph node cells, obtained before intestinal transplant. The chain is built from TRBV19 and TRBJ2-5; no clear D. This TCR was recovered from a human donor who received an intestinal transplant. The CDR3 DNA reads as TGTGCCAGTAGCTTGGACGAAGAGACCCAGTACTTC. Protein: CASSLDEETQYF.